This T cell receptor (beta chain) was documented in a study of human versus mouse CDR3 diversity and MHC coevolution. The assay was immunoSEQ multiplex PCR, and TCRdb's table has in-frame clones only and misses some. This table holds tens of thousands of clones, just under 95% found once. Naive CD4 T cells, CD45RO-negative and CD62L-positive, were flow-sorted from PBMCs. Trimming took 4 bases from V and 7 from J; bases not matched to a gene: 10. CDR1 and CDR2 from the germline V gene are SNHLY and FYNNEI. CDR3 length: 15 amino acids. The chain carries TRBV2 and TRBJ1-1; the match to TRBD1 covers 9 bases. This receptor was taken from a person in their sixties or seventies in good health. Sample: naive CD4+ T cells from blood. Subset described: CD45RO-negative CD62L-positive naive CD4 T cells. CDR3 region: CASSGNRDRAGEAFF. The CDR3 nucleotides are TGTGCCAGCAGTGGCAACAGGGACAGGGCGGGTGAAGCTTTCTTT.